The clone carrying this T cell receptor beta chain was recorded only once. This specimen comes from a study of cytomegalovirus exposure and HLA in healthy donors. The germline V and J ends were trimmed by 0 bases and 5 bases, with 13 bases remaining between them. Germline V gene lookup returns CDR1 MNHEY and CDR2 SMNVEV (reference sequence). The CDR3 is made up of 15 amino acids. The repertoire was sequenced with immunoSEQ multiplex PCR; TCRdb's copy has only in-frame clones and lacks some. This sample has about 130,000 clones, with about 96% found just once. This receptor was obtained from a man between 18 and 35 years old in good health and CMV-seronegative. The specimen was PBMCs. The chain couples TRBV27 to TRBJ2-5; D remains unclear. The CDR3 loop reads CASSLSGSPTETQYF. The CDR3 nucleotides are TGTGCCAGCAGTTTATCGGGCTCCCCAACGGAGACCCAGTACTTC.